The next 4 T cell receptor beta chains were all read from a single sample in a study of cytomegalovirus exposure and HLA in healthy donors. Primers for the PCR totalled 60 Vbeta and 13 Jbeta. Measured with immunoSEQ multiplex PCR; TCRdb has only the in-frame clones, and not every one. The sample includes roughly 180,000 clones, under 80% of them seen just once. The specimen was PBMCs. Receptors originate from a woman aged 25 to 39 in good health and CMV-seropositive.

The V and J genes are TRBV5-5 and TRBJ1-5, with 7 nucleotides matching TRBD1. CDR3 length: 13 residues. The J segment lost 6 bases and the V segment lost 4 bases, leaving 4 bases of the junction unmatched. CDR1 is SGHKS and CDR2 is YYEKEE in the germline V gene (reference sequence). Here the CDR3 reads CASSLDRVQPQHF. CDR3 coding DNA: TGTGCCAGCAGCCTCGACAGGGTTCAGCCCCAGCATTTT. Combining the CDR3 with reference TRBV5-5 and TRBJ1-5 gives the whole variable domain DAGVTQSPTHLIKTRGQQVTLRCSPISGHKSVSWYQQVLGQGPQFIFQYYEKEERGRGNFPDRFSARQFPNYSSELNVNALLLGDSALYLCASSLDRVQPQHFGDGTRLSIL.

This chain links TRBV7-2 with TRBJ2-3, with D maybe TRBD1 (6 bases). This CDR3 region has 14 residues. The ends were cut back, 4 bases at V and 1 base at J, with 9 bases in the middle. Per germline, CDR1 SGHTA and CDR2 FQGNSA. The CDR3 DNA reads as TGTGCCAGCAGCTCCCGGACAGGCACAGATACGCAGTATTTT. Its translation: CASSSRTGTDTQYF.

The rearrangement links TRBV7-3 to TRBJ2-3, with TRBD2 as a possible D gene (6 bases). Germline V gene lookup returns CDR1 SGHTA and CDR2 FQGTGA. The ends were cut back, 2 bases at V and 2 bases at J, with 11 bases in the middle. CDR3 length equals 15 residues. The CDR3 sequence is CASSLGSGFTDTQYF. CDR3 bases: TGTGCCAGCAGCTTAGGTAGCGGATTCACAGATACGCAGTATTTT.

This chain joins TRBV2 and TRBJ1-6; D is ambiguous. The length of the CDR3 is 14 residues. The V end was cut by 3 bases, the J end by 7 bases, with 10 bases between. Germline assignment: CDR1 SNHLY and CDR2 FYNNEI. In DNA, the CDR3 is TGTGCCAGCAGTGAGAGGACGGGAAATTCACCCCTCCACTTT. This sequence encodes CASSERTGNSPLHF.